A single sample gave rise to the 21 T cell receptor beta chains below, sequenced in a study of cytomegalovirus exposure and HLA in healthy donors. The PCR contained 60 Vbeta and 13 Jbeta primers. Assay used: immunoSEQ multiplex PCR; TCRdb lists only in-frame clones, some missing. Of roughly 110,000 clones listed, 67% are singletons. Sequences were obtained from PBMCs. The receptors come from a man between 18 and 29 years old in good health and CMV-seropositive.

The CDR3 DNA reads TGTGCCAGCAGTTTGTTCCGGGGTTGGGAGACCCAGTACTTC. Its translation: CASSLFRGWETQYF. The rearrangement uses TRBV28 and TRBJ2-5; tentative D call: TRBD2 (5 bases). Germline assignment: CDR1 MDHEN and CDR2 SYDVKM. The CDR3 totals 14 residues. V was clipped by 3 bases and J by 5 bases, with 13 bases between them.

The rearrangement joins TRBV5-4 to TRBJ2-7, with 13 positions matching TRBD2. The CDR3 length is 14 residues. The V segment lost 5 bases and the J segment 5 bases; nucleotides outside the gene matches: 4. Germline V gene sequence: CDR1 SGHNT, CDR2 YYREEE (reference sequence). The CDR3 DNA sequence: TGTGCCAGCAGGGGGGGACTAGCGGGGAACGAGCAGTACTTC. This translates into CASRGGLAGNEQYF.

This clone is classed as medium-sized (0.01 to 0.1%). This chain connects TRBV6-6 to TRBJ2-1, with 9 nucleotides matching TRBD1. J lost 2 bases, V lost 5 bases, and 4 bases had no gene match. CDR3 length: 15 residues. Per the germline V gene, CDR1 is MNHNY and CDR2 is SVGAGI (reference sequence). The CDR3 reads CASSETGGTYNEQFF. The CDR3, as DNA: TGTGCCAGCAGTGAGACAGGGGGTACCTACAATGAGCAGTTCTTC.

The chain is built from TRBV7-9 and TRBJ2-7; 11 nucleotides align to TRBD2. In germline, CDR1 is SEHNR, CDR2 FQNEAQ (reference sequence). Trimming took 2 bases from V and 3 from J; bases not matched to a gene: 9. The CDR3 length is 17 residues. CDR3 in amino acids: CASSLSGLAGGHYEQYF. As DNA, the CDR3 is TGTGCCAGCAGCTTATCTGGGCTAGCGGGGGGCCACTACGAGCAGTACTTC.

This chain connects TRBV4-2 to TRBJ2-7; 7 nucleotides agree with TRBD2. Per germline, CDR1 LGHNA and CDR2 YNFKEQ. The trim removed 2 bases at V and 7 bases at J, leaving 23 bases unmatched. The CDR3 has 19 residues. CDR3 in DNA: TGTGCCAGCAGCCAAAGATTTGTGCGATCGGGGGGTGGGTTCTTGGAGCAGTACTTC. Its protein product is CASSQRFVRSGGGFLEQYF.

Only a few counts were recorded for this clone. This chain connects TRBV4-2 to TRBJ2-3; D might be TRBD2 (5 bases). The CDR3 is 17 residues long. The V end lost 0 bases, the J end lost 6 bases, and 19 bases lay between the germline ends. The germline CDR1 and CDR2 sequences are LGHNA and YNFKEQ. The CDR3 bases are TGTGCCAGCAGCCAAGATCCAGCGGTCACCTTCGTGGATACGCAGTATTTT. Protein sequence: CASSQDPAVTFVDTQYF.

The V and J genes are TRBV9 and TRBJ2-2; the D gene is possibly TRBD2 (5 bases). Germline CDR1 SGDLS, CDR2 YYNGEE. The CDR3 length is 14 residues. Trimming removed 2 bases from V and 6 bases from J, with 11 bases in between. CDR3 bases: TGTGCCAGCAGCGTTGCGGGTAATCCCGGGGAGCTGTTTTTT. Amino acid sequence: CASSVAGNPGELFF. The whole variable domain, remainder taken from reference TRBV9 and TRBJ2-2, is DSGVTQTPKHLITATGQRVTLRCSPRSGDLSVYWYQQSLDQGLQFLIQYYNGEERAKGNILERFSAQQFPDLHSELNLSSLELGDSALYFCASSVAGNPGELFFGEGSRLTVL.

The gene calls are TRBV6-4 and TRBJ2-7; 7 bases are shared with TRBD1. Per germline, CDR1 MRHNA and CDR2 SNTAGT. The CDR3 loop spans 12 amino acids. V lost 9 bases and J lost 1; bases outside the gene matches: 3. CDR3 sequence (DNA): TGTGCCAGGAGACAGGGATCCTACGAGCAGTACTTC. Translation: CARRQGSYEQYF.

This clone has just a few counts. The V and J genes are TRBV6-5 and TRBJ1-2; TRBD1 might be the D (6 bases). This CDR3 region has 13 residues. Germline-derived CDR1 and CDR2 are MNHEY and SVGAGI. Trimming took off 5 bases at V and 4 bases at J, with 11 bases between the two ends. The CDR3 sequence: CASSRTGSYGYTF. CDR3 nucleotides: TGTGCCAGCAGTCGTACAGGGTCCTATGGCTACACCTTC.

The chain combines TRBV7-9 with TRBJ2-3; D gene ambiguous. V lost 1 base and J 2 bases, leaving 10 bases between the germline ends. The CDR3 extends over 15 amino acids. The germline gives CDR1 SEHNR, CDR2 FQNEAQ (reference sequence). CDR3 DNA: TGTGCCAGCAGCTTAGGGCTAGGTAACACAGATACGCAGTATTTT. The encoded protein is CASSLGLGNTDTQYF.

The chain carries TRBV28 and TRBJ1-1, with TRBD1 identical over 10 bases. Germline CDR1 MDHEN, CDR2 SYDVKM. This CDR3 spans 17 amino acids. V lost 6 bases to trimming and J lost 2 bases; unmatched junction nucleotides: 12. CDR3 loop: CASRLPPGTGANTEAFF. The CDR3 coding sequence is TGTGCCAGCAGATTACCCCCAGGGACAGGGGCAAACACTGAAGCTTTCTTT. Combining the CDR3 with reference TRBV28 and TRBJ1-1 gives the whole variable domain DVKVTQSSRYLVKRTGEKVFLECVQDMDHENMFWYRQDPGLGLRLIYFSYDVKMKEKGDIPEGYSVSREKKERFSLILESASTNQTSMYLCASRLPPGTGANTEAFFGQGTRLTVV.

For this clone: Compared with germline, one end of the junction differs, possibly owing to a read error. The J gene is TRBJ2-7, the V gene TRBV10-2; 7 bases align to TRBD2. The V gene's germline CDR1 is WSHSY and CDR2 SAAADI. The CDR3 runs 12 residues. This CDR3 reads CASSEPTSAPNF. CDR3 DNA sequence: TGCGCCAGCAGTGAGCCTACTAGCGCTCCGAACTTC.

The genes are TRBV4-1 and TRBJ2-1, with 7 bases lining up with TRBD1. Losses at the gene ends were 4 bases for V and 7 bases for J; bases not matched to a gene: 25. The CDR3 runs 20 residues. CDR1 is MGHRA, CDR2 YSYEKL, per germline. The CDR3 nucleotides read TGCGCCAGCAGCCGAGATCGGTGGGGACAGAAGGCCCTACAAGTTAATGAGCAGTTCTTC. Translated: CASSRDRWGQKALQVNEQFF.

The chain links TRBV15 to TRBJ1-5; 9 bases match TRBD1. The CDR3 loop spans 16 amino acids. The germline V gene encodes CDR1 LNHNV and CDR2 YYDKDF (reference sequence). J was trimmed by 5 bases and V by 0 bases; bases with no gene match: 5. As DNA, the CDR3 is TGTGCCACCAGCAGAGATACAGGGGGCGGGTATCAGCCCCAGCATTTT. As protein: CATSRDTGGGYQPQHF.

This chain uses TRBV6-5 with TRBJ1-1, with 11 positions matching TRBD1. J gave up 5 bases and V 6 bases, and 5 bases lay outside the gene matches. Germline CDR1 is MNHEY and CDR2 is SVGAGI. The CDR3 extends over 14 amino acids. The CDR3, as DNA: TGTGCCAGCAGCTGGACAGGGGGCGTAACTGAAGCTTTCTTT. Its translation is CASSWTGGVTEAFF.

This clone has more than one count but fewer than ten. The chain employs TRBV5-1 and TRBJ1-1; D is perhaps TRBD1 (6 bases). Germline CDR1 and CDR2: SGHRS and YFSETQ. V was cut by 1 base and J by 1 base, with 11 bases left in between. This CDR3 has 15 amino acids. CDR3 in amino acids: CASSLTQGGNTEAFF. The CDR3 nucleotides read TGCGCCAGCAGCTTGACACAGGGTGGGAACACTGAAGCTTTCTTT. Full variable domain (missing parts from reference TRBV5-1 and TRBJ1-1): KAGVTQTPRYLIKTRGQQVTLSCSPISGHRSVSWYQQTPGQGLQFLFEYFSETQRNKGNFPGRFSGRQFSNSRSEMNVSTLELGDSALYLCASSLTQGGNTEAFFGQGTRLTVV.

The chain is built from TRBV28 and TRBJ1-1; D is perhaps TRBD1 (5 bases). Trimming stripped 4 bases from V and 5 bases from J, with 17 bases between. Looked up from germline, CDR1 is MDHEN and CDR2 is SYDVKM. The CDR3 has 15 residues. As DNA, the CDR3 is TGTGCCAGCAGTTCTTATAGAGACGGGGGGACTGAAGCTTTCTTT. Translating it yields CASSSYRDGGTEAFF.

Only one count was recorded for this clone. The J gene is TRBJ1-2, the V gene TRBV5-1, with D possibly being TRBD1 (6 bases). CDR3 length: 17 amino acids. Germline CDR1 reads SGHRS; CDR2 reads YFSETQ. V lost 4 bases, J lost 0 bases, and 19 bases lay in between. The CDR3 DNA reads TGCGCCAGCAGCCCCGGGACAAACGAGTTAGCTAACTATGGCTACACCTTC. Translated: CASSPGTNELANYGYTF.

V gene TRBV5-1 combines with J gene TRBJ2-3; possible D gene TRBD2, 6 bases. V shed 2 bases and J shed 2 bases, with 9 bases lying between them. CDR1 and CDR2 from the germline V gene are SGHRS and YFSETQ. The CDR3 is 14 amino acids. CDR3 in amino acids: CASSLGGSTDTQYF. CDR3 bases: TGCGCCAGCAGCTTAGGAGGGTCCACAGATACGCAGTATTTT.

This clone has only a few counts. This chain connects TRBV5-1 to TRBJ2-3; TRBD2 agrees at 8 bases. Germline CDR1 SGHRS, CDR2 YFSETQ. The ends lost 0 bases at V and 3 bases at J; junction bases unmatched: 6. The CDR3 has 16 residues. The CDR3: CASSLVKSGGTDTQYF. The CDR3 DNA reads TGCGCCAGCAGCTTGGTTAAAAGCGGGGGTACAGATACGCAGTATTTT.

This clone showed up just once. The CDR3: CASRSSLANRSYEQYF. Here the CDR3 DNA reads TGTGCCAGCCGTTCCTCTCTAGCGAACCGCTCCTACGAGCAGTACTTC. The chain employs TRBV6-5 and TRBJ2-7; the D gene is possibly TRBD2 (6 bases). Trimming left V 8 bases short and J 0 bases short, with 20 bases between. This CDR3 comprises 16 residues. The V gene's germline CDR1 is MNHEY and CDR2 SVGAGI.